Here is one T cell receptor beta chain with its context. This specimen comes from a study of blood T cell repertoires in COVID-19. Overall study context: The United States, Italy and Spain were the sources of the acute and convalescent COVID-19 samples. T cells, B-cell-depleted T cells, or PBMCs supplied cDNA or gDNA.

The germline gives CDR1 MNHEY, CDR2 SVGEGT. The CDR3 is 14 residues long. Trimming stripped 6 bases from V and 6 bases from J, with 16 bases between. Authors' methods: By means of reference gene primer amplification, nucleated cell counts were estimated. The assay was immunoSEQ multiplex PCR, and TCRdb's table has in-frame clones only and misses some. Clone size and V and J calls were adopted from that table, with D and trimming inferred from the DNA. The data show about 39,000 clones, around 85% seen once. The sequence was obtained from a man aged 55 to 70 with acute or convalescent COVID-19. This chain links TRBV6-2 or TRBV6-3 with TRBJ2-3; no reliable D call. Sequenced material: peripheral blood. The CDR3 nucleotides are TGTGCCAGCAGCACGAGGCTAGACGGGGATACGCAGTATTTT. Protein sequence: CASSTRLDGDTQYF.